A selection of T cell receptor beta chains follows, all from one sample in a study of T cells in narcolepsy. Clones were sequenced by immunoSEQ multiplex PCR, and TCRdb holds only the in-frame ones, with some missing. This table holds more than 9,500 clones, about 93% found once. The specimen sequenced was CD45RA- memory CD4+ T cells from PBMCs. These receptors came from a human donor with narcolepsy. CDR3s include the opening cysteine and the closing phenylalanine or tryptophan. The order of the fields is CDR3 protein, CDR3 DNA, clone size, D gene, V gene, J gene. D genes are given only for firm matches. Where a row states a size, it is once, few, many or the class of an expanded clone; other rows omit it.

CASSPRDSANEKLFF	TGTGCCAGCAGCCCCCGGGACAGCGCTAATGAAAAACTGTTTTTT	.	TRBD1	TRBV4-2	TRBJ1-4
CASRDFQGIGYTF	TGTGCCAGCAGAGATTTCCAGGGGATTGGCTACACCTTC	.	.	TRBV6-1	TRBJ1-2
CASSEWTGGYEQYF	TGTGCCAGCAGTGAGTGGACAGGGGGCTACGAGCAGTACTTC	.	TRBD1	TRBV6-1	TRBJ2-7
CASSQDGNRNQPQHF	TGTGCCAGCAGCCAAGATGGAAATCGCAATCAGCCCCAGCATTTT	few	.	TRBV4-2	TRBJ1-5
CSFSAVSTDTQYF	TGCAGCTTCAGTGCGGTTAGCACAGATACGCAGTATTTT	.	.	TRBV29-1	TRBJ2-3
CASSMDRIYGYTF	TGTGCCAGTAGTATGGACAGGATCTATGGCTACACCTTC	.	TRBD1	TRBV19	TRBJ1-2
CASSYSTDTQYF	TGTGCCAGCAGCTACAGCACAGATACGCAGTATTTT	.	.	TRBV7-9	TRBJ2-3
CSVAPEDTQYF	TGCAGCGTCGCCCCCGAAGATACGCAGTATTTT	.	.	TRBV29-1	TRBJ2-3
CASSIIGGANEKLFF	TGTGCCAGTAGTATAATTGGGGGCGCGAATGAAAAACTGTTTTTT	.	.	TRBV19	TRBJ1-4
CASSLRGTGVTVSGNTIYF	TGTGCCAGCAGCTTACGGGGGACAGGGGTTACCGTCTCGGGAAACACCATATATTTT	.	TRBD1	TRBV7-2	TRBJ1-3
CASSDRDQPQHF	TGTGCCAGTAGTGACAGGGACCAGCCCCAGCATTTT	.	TRBD1	TRBV19	TRBJ1-5
CASSNPGTTMESQYF	TGTGCCAGCAGCAACCCCGGGACTACGATGGAGTCCCAGTACTTC	.	TRBD2	TRBV27	TRBJ2-5
CASSQQGSGYTF	TGCGCCAGCAGCCAACAGGGTAGCGGCTACACCTTC	.	.	TRBV5-1	TRBJ1-2
CASSLGLAESQPQHF	TGCGCCAGCAGCTTGGGATTGGCGGAGAGTCAGCCCCAGCATTTT	.	.	TRBV5-1	TRBJ1-5
CASSSGQGATNEKLFF	TGTGCCAGCAGCTCGGGGCAGGGTGCAACTAATGAAAAACTGTTTTTT	few	.	TRBV7-9	TRBJ1-4
CASSMRIAEYNEQFF	TGTGCCAGTAGTATGAGAATAGCGGAATACAATGAGCAGTTCTTC	.	.	TRBV19	TRBJ2-1
CASSLDPGLETQYF	TGTGCCAGCAGCTTAGACCCAGGGTTAGAGACCCAGTACTTC	.	.	TRBV11-2	TRBJ2-5
CASSGDRLSGELFF	TGTGCCAGTAGTGGGGACAGGTTGTCCGGGGAGCTGTTTTTT	.	TRBD1	TRBV19	TRBJ2-2
CASSLAGRVYEQYF	TGTGCCAGCAGCTTGGCCGGCAGGGTCTACGAGCAGTACTTC	.	.	TRBV5-6	TRBJ2-7
CASSLSGPTYNEQFF	TGTGCCAGCAGTTTGTCGGGCCCGACCTACAATGAGCAGTTCTTC	.	.	TRBV2	TRBJ2-1
CASSEARGTRATQYF	TGTGCCAGCAGTGAAGCCCGAGGGACTAGGGCGACCCAGTACTTC	.	TRBD2	TRBV2	TRBJ2-5
CASSLVAGVYTGELFF	TGCGCCAGCAGCTTGGTAGCGGGAGTTTACACCGGGGAGCTGTTTTTT	.	TRBD2	TRBV5-1	TRBJ2-2
CSAKVGQGTEAFF	TGCAGCGCAAAGGTGGGACAGGGGACTGAAGCTTTCTTT	.	TRBD1	TRBV29-1	TRBJ1-1
CASSQEVLPTGELFF	TGTGCCAGCAGCCAAGAGGTGTTGCCAACCGGGGAGCTGTTTTTT	.	.	TRBV14	TRBJ2-2
CASSSVGGKETQYF	TGTGCCAGCAGTTCAGTTGGGGGGAAAGAGACCCAGTACTTC	.	.	TRBV6-5	TRBJ2-5
CASGLTGENTEAFF	TGTGCCAGCGGGTTGACAGGGGAGAACACTGAAGCTTTCTTT	once	TRBD1	TRBV28	TRBJ1-1